Listed below are T cell receptor beta chains from one sample, sequenced in a study of cytomegalovirus exposure and HLA in healthy donors. Some clones are missing from TCRdb's copy, which holds only in-frame ones; the method was immunoSEQ multiplex PCR. Among roughly 80,000 clones, around two thirds were seen once, and the ten largest hold under 7.5%. The sequenced material came from PBMCs. All receptors derive from a woman aged 45-65 years in good health and CMV-seropositive. Both conserved end residues are part of each CDR3. D genes are given only for firm matches. Some rows have no size entry. The others give once, few or many, or a class for an expanded clone.

D gene,clone size,J gene,V gene,CDR3 DNA,CDR3 protein
-,few,TRBJ1-1,TRBV27,TGTGCCAGCAGTTTATTACGAGGAACTGAAGCTTTCTTT,CASSLLRGTEAFF
-,-,TRBJ2-5,TRBV11-2,TGTGCCAGCAGCTTACAGGGGAGCGAGACCCAGTACTTC,CASSLQGSETQYF
-,-,TRBJ1-5,TRBV18,TGTGCCAGCTCACCGGAGAGGGGCAATCAGCCCCAGCATTTT,CASSPERGNQPQHF
TRBD1,few,TRBJ1-1,TRBV5-5,TGTGCCAGCAGCGACATAAGAACAGGGGTTCGAACTGAAGCTTTCTTT,CASSDIRTGVRTEAFF
TRBD1,few,TRBJ1-2,TRBV6-5,TGTGCCAGCAGTTACTTCGGGGGGGACAGGGTGGGCGGCTACACCTTC,CASSYFGGDRVGGYTF
TRBD1,-,TRBJ1-2,TRBV7-9,TGTGCCAGCGCAGGGGGGTCTGCCAGCCGAGGTGGCTACACCTTC,CASAGGSASRGGYTF
TRBD1,-,TRBJ1-2,TRBV27,TGTGCCAGCAGTCTATCAGCCGGACAGGGCCTCTATGGCTACACCTTC,CASSLSAGQGLYGYTF
TRBD1,-,TRBJ1-6,TRBV5-4,TGTGCCAGCAGCTTGGGGCTAGACAGGGCGGCTTCACCCCTCCACTTT,CASSLGLDRAASPLHF
-,-,TRBJ2-7,TRBV5-1,TGCGCCAGCAGCTTGGGACAGGAGAATTACGAGCAGTACTTC,CASSLGQENYEQYF
-,few,TRBJ2-1,TRBV19,TGTGCCAGTAGTATTGGGGGCGACAGGGAGCAGTTCTTC,CASSIGGDREQFF
-,-,TRBJ2-3,TRBV6-1,TGTGCCAGCAGTGAAGCGCTCGGCAGGGGGGCAGATACGCAGTATTTT,CASSEALGRGADTQYF
TRBD1,few,TRBJ1-4,TRBV25-1,TGTGCCAGCCGAGGGACAGGTGGGGATGAAAAACTGTTTTTT,CASRGTGGDEKLFF
-,-,TRBJ1-1,TRBV7-6,TGTGCCACCCGCGAGCAGGGGCCGCCCTCTGAAGCTTTCTTT,CATREQGPPSEAFF
-,once,TRBJ1-1,TRBV5-8,TGTGCCAGCAGCTTGGACATTAGGGGGATGAACACTGAAGCTTTCTTT,CASSLDIRGMNTEAFF
-,-,TRBJ1-2,TRBV27,TGTGCCAGCAGTTTAGCCGGGGGAGGTGGGTTTTATGGCTACACCTTC,CASSLAGGGGFYGYTF
-,few,TRBJ1-1,TRBV9,TGTGCCAGCAGCGTAGATGGAGGGGTTAGCACTGAAGCTTTCTTT,CASSVDGGVSTEAFF
-,-,TRBJ2-2,TRBV9,TGTGCCAGCAGCGAAGCTGTACACGACCCAGGGGACACCGGGGAGCTGTTTTTT,CASSEAVHDPGDTGELFF
-,-,TRBJ2-7,TRBV9,TGTGCCAGCAGCGTGGTTGACTACCCCTACGAGCAGTACTTC,CASSVVDYPYEQYF
-,-,TRBJ1-1,TRBV7-9,TGTTCCAGCAGCCGAAGCGGCAAAGCTTTCTTT,CSSSRSGKAFF
-,-,TRBJ1-5,TRBV7-6,TGTGCCAGCAGCTTAGTGCCAGTGGGGGCGTTAAGCAATCAGCCCCAGCATTTT,CASSLVPVGALSNQPQHF
TRBD2,-,TRBJ2-3,TRBV5-1,TGCGCCAGCAGCTTGGCACCCGCGGGGGGCCTTAGCGTTCCAGATACGCAGTATTTT,CASSLAPAGGLSVPDTQYF
-,-,TRBJ2-7,TRBV6-5,TGTGCCAGCACAACAGGGAATACCTACGAGCAGTACTTC,CASTTGNTYEQYF
TRBD1,-,TRBJ2-5,TRBV10-2,TGCGCCAGCTCCAGCCCTGGGACAGGCCCCGAGGGGGAGACCCAGTACTTC,CASSSPGTGPEGETQYF
TRBD2,once,TRBJ2-2,TRBV5-1,TGCGCCAGCAGCTCGGGACTAGCCGACACCGGGGAGCTGTTTTTT,CASSSGLADTGELFF
-,few,TRBJ2-2,TRBV6-1,TGTGCCAGCAGAACTATTGTCACCGGGGAGCTGTTTTTT,CASRTIVTGELFF
-,-,TRBJ2-1,TRBV19,TGTGCCAGTAGTATGGGGGGGGGCGGGTGGAATGAGCAGTTCTTC,CASSMGGGGWNEQFF
-,-,TRBJ1-6,TRBV7-9,TGTGCCAGCAGTTCCTCCAGGGCGGGAAATTCACCCCTCCACTTT,CASSSSRAGNSPLHF
-,-,TRBJ1-3,TRBV12-5,TGTGCTAGTGGACCCGCCGGAGATGGAAACACCATATATTTT,CASGPAGDGNTIYF
-,once,TRBJ1-1,TRBV6-1,TGTGCCAGCGGCTTCGGGGTTGACACTGAAGCTTTCTTT,CASGFGVDTEAFF
TRBD1,-,TRBJ1-1,TRBV5-6,TGTGCCAGCAGCTTATTACAGGGGGCTAACATGAACACTGAAGCTTTCTTT,CASSLLQGANMNTEAFF
TRBD2,few,TRBJ2-5,TRBV9,TGTGCCAGCAGCGTAGTGGGGGGGTTACAAGAGACCCAGTACTTC,CASSVVGGLQETQYF
-,-,TRBJ2-7,TRBV10-1,TGCGCCAGCAGTGAGGCCGGGACAACCTACGAGCAGTACTTC,CASSEAGTTYEQYF
-,-,TRBJ1-3,TRBV27,TGTGCCAGCAGTTTCCAAGGGAGTGGAAACACCATATATTTT,CASSFQGSGNTIYF
-,-,TRBJ1-1,TRBV10-3,TGTGCCATCGCCGCACAGTCACTCCCTGAAGCTTTCTTT,CAIAAQSLPEAFF
TRBD2,-,TRBJ2-1,TRBV7-3,TGTGCCAGCAGTACTAGCGGGAGGGACAATGAGCAGTTCTTC,CASSTSGRDNEQFF
TRBD2,-,TRBJ2-1,TRBV7-9,TGTGCCAGCAGCCTAAAGCGGGGCCTGGGGGGCTACAATGAGCAGTTCTTC,CASSLKRGLGGYNEQFF
-,-,TRBJ2-2,TRBV7-6,TGTGCCAGCAGCCTTCCCCTAGCACTCACCGGGGAGCTGTTTTTT,CASSLPLALTGELFF
-,-,TRBJ1-2,TRBV9,TGTGCCAGCAGCGTAACCGGGGATACAGGGCCCCATGGCTACACCTTC,CASSVTGDTGPHGYTF
TRBD2,-,TRBJ2-3,TRBV6-5,TGTGCCAGCAGTTATGGGCGGGGGGCCGGAGATACGCAGTATTTT,CASSYGRGAGDTQYF
TRBD1,-,TRBJ1-2,TRBV4-1,TGCGCCAGCAGCCTTAGGGGGGACAGGTCTAACTATGGCTACACCTTC,CASSLRGDRSNYGYTF
TRBD1,once,TRBJ1-5,TRBV9,TGTGCCAGCAGTGTGGGCGACAGGGTTGGCAATCAGCCCCAGCATTTT,CASSVGDRVGNQPQHF
TRBD1,-,TRBJ1-2,TRBV4-2,TGTGCCAGCAGCCGTGACAGGGAAGGGAGTGGCTACACCTTC,CASSRDREGSGYTF
-,-,TRBJ2-7,TRBV10-3,TGTGCCATCAGCGAGGGAGACAGCGCTACCTACGAGCAGTACTTC,CAISEGDSATYEQYF
TRBD1,-,TRBJ2-7,TRBV6-1,TGTGCCAGCAGTGAAGCTGCAGGGGGCCACCTCTACGGGCAGTACTTC,CASSEAAGGHLYGQYF
-,-,TRBJ1-2,TRBV2,TGTGCCAGCAGCGGGATATATGGCTACACCTTC,CASSGIYGYTF
-,-,TRBJ2-1,TRBV9,TGTGCCAGCAGCTCTGGGGGGTGGAATGAGCAGTTCTTC,CASSSGGWNEQFF
TRBD1,-,TRBJ1-2,TRBV2,TGTGCCAGCAGGGGGGACAGGGACGGCTACACCTTC,CASRGDRDGYTF
-,-,TRBJ1-1,TRBV27,TGTGCCAGCAGTTTAGGCTGGGGGCTTCACACTGAAGCTTTCTTT,CASSLGWGLHTEAFF
-,-,TRBJ1-6,TRBV27,TGTGCCAGCAGTTTCACGGGGGTTGATAATTCACCCCTCCACTTT,CASSFTGVDNSPLHF
TRBD2,-,TRBJ2-2,TRBV4-1,TGCGCCAGCAGCCACGTTCTGGGACTAGCGGGGTACACCGGGGAGCTGTTTTTT,CASSHVLGLAGYTGELFF
-,-,TRBJ2-7,TRBV5-1,TGCGCCAGCAGAAAGGACAGCTTCTACGAGCAGTACTTC,CASRKDSFYEQYF
-,-,TRBJ1-4,TRBV7-8,TGTGCCAGCAGCTTATCATGGGGGCGTAATGAAAAACTGTTTTTT,CASSLSWGRNEKLFF
-,once,TRBJ2-1,TRBV6-4,TGTGCCAGCAGTGTCGATCTCAGCTCCTACAATGAGCAGTTCTTC,CASSVDLSSYNEQFF
-,-,TRBJ1-2,TRBV6-1,TGTGCCAGCAGGGGTGGACTGTCCCTGGAATACGGCTACACCTTC,CASRGGLSLEYGYTF
TRBD1,-,TRBJ2-7,TRBV10-3,TGTGCCATCGGGGACGGGACAGTCTCCTACGAGCAGTACTTC,CAIGDGTVSYEQYF
-,-,TRBJ2-2,TRBV6-1,TGTGCCAGTCATGTGTCAGCGAACACCGGGGAGCTGTTTTTT,CASHVSANTGELFF
-,-,TRBJ2-3,TRBV19,TGTGCCAGTGGGAATATAGAGGGGGACGCTAGCACAGATACGCAGTATTTT,CASGNIEGDASTDTQYF